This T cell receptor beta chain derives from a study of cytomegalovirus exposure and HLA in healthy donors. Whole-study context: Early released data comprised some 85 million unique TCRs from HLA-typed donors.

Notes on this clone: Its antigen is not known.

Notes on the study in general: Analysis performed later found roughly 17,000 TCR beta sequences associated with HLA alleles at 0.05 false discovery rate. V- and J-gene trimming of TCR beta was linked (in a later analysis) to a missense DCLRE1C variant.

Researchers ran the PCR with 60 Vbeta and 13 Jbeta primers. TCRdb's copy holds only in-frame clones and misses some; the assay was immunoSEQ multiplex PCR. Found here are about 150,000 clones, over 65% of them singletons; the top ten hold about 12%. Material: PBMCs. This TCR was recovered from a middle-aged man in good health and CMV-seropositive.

In nucleotides, the CDR3 is TGTGCCAGCAGTTGGGGACAGGGGGCTCGGGGGGCCCAGTACTTC. It specifies CASSWGQGARGAQYF. The rearrangement joins TRBV28 to TRBJ2-5, with 12 nucleotides matching TRBD1. CDR1 is MDHEN and CDR2 is SYDVKM in the germline V gene. V lost 4 bases and J lost 9; bases outside the gene matches: 9. CDR3 size: 15 residues.